These 7 T cell receptor beta chains originate from one sample sequenced in a study of shared clonotypes between healthy human individuals (dated by TCRdb to the early 2020s). Libraries were constructed by the immunoSEQ multiplex PCR assay. The clones in this table, taken by TCRdb from immuneACCESS, are in-frame only. Not every clone is retained; where verified, under half of the shortfall comes from an unresolved V gene, and the cause of the rest is unknown. The sample table contains about 2.4 million clones; only one count was recorded for 80% to 95% of them. More than 0.35% of the sample is taken by the ten largest. Sequencing was done on a sample of naive CD4+ T cells from PBMCs. Explained via the paper, the cell subset or site label denotes: CD45RA+ positively selected. These receptors were obtained from a man aged 18 to 29 in good health. Some clones in this sample may be carry-over from other donors' samples.

The V call is TRBV7-3, the J call TRBJ1-2, with 8 bases identical to TRBD1. V was pared by 5 bases and J by 7 bases, with 3 bases of the junction left unmatched. Germline-derived CDR1 and CDR2 are SGHTA and FQGTGA. The CDR3 runs to 12 residues. The CDR3 region is CASSPTGVGYTF. The CDR3, as DNA: TGTGCCAGCAGCCCGACAGGGGTTGGCTACACCTTC.

This rearrangement joins TRBV7-9 to TRBJ2-5; D perhaps matches TRBD1 (6 bases). This CDR3 has 17 residues. In germline, CDR1 is SEHNR, CDR2 FQNEAQ (reference sequence). The V and J ends lost 1 base and 5 bases respectively, with 20 bases between them. In nucleotides, the CDR3 is TGTGCCAGCAGCTTAGATGGCAGGGGTCGACTCAGGGAGACCCAGTACTTC. Translating gives CASSLDGRGRLRETQYF. The variable domain in full, completed from reference TRBV7-9 and TRBJ2-5, reads DTGVSQNPRHKITKRGQNVTFRCDPISEHNRLYWYRQTLGQGPEFLTYFQNEAQLEKSRLLSDRFSAERPKGSFSTLEIQRTEQGDSAMYLCASSLDGRGRLRETQYFGPGTRLLVL.

This rearrangement joins TRBV28 to TRBJ2-3, with 8 positions matching TRBD2. The CDR3 is made up of 14 amino acids. Unmatched junction bases numbered 9, after V lost 10 bases and J lost 3 bases. The V gene's germline CDR1 is MDHEN and CDR2 SYDVKM. The CDR3 sequence is CATLSGGGTDTQYF. CDR3 nucleotide sequence: TGTGCCACGCTAAGCGGGGGCGGGACAGATACGCAGTATTTT.

The chain uses TRBV28 and TRBJ2-5, with TRBD1 as a possible D gene (7 bases). Trimming pared 6 bases from V and 5 bases from J, leaving 16 bases between. This CDR3 spans 14 amino acids. From germline, CDR1 is MDHEN and CDR2 SYDVKM. The CDR3 bases are TGTGCCAGCAGGCCAGGGGGTGGGGGGGAGACCCAGTACTTC. This sequence encodes CASRPGGGGETQYF.

This chain joins TRBV2 and TRBJ2-7, with 9 nucleotides matching TRBD1. This CDR3 spans 15 amino acids. J was trimmed by 3 bases and V by 2 bases; bases with no gene match: 5. Germline loops: CDR1 SNHLY, CDR2 FYNNEI. The CDR3 DNA sequence: TGTGCCAGCAGTGAACTGGGACAGGGTGGCTACGAGCAGTACTTC. Translated, it gives CASSELGQGGYEQYF. Based on the CDR3 plus reference TRBV2 and TRBJ2-7, the full variable domain is EPEVTQTPSHQVTQMGQEVILRCVPISNHLYFYWYRQILGQKVEFLVSFYNNEISEKSEIFDDQFSVERPDGSNFTLKIRSTKLEDSAMYFCASSELGQGGYEQYFGPGTRLTVT.

The rearrangement links TRBV2 to TRBJ2-7, with 13 nucleotides matching TRBD2. Trimming at V came to 8 bases and at J to 7 bases, leaving 5 bases not matched to a gene. Germline CDR1 is SNHLY and CDR2 is FYNNEI. The CDR3 length is 13 residues. CDR3 loop: CASWTSGSGEQYF. The DNA of the CDR3 is TGTGCCAGCTGGACTAGCGGGAGCGGTGAGCAGTACTTC.

The genes are TRBV7-8 and TRBJ2-5; the match to TRBD2 covers 12 bases. With V trimmed by 5 bases and J by 2 bases, 6 bases remained unmatched. Per the germline V gene, CDR1 is SGHVS and CDR2 is FQNEAQ. The CDR3 extends over 16 amino acids. The CDR3 bases are TGTGCCAGCAGCCCGACTAGCGGGAGTTCTCAAGAGACCCAGTACTTC. This sequence encodes CASSPTSGSSQETQYF.